This TCR beta chain was sequenced for a study of identical twins (dated by TCRdb to about 2016). About the investigation overall: The study deep-sequenced TCR alpha and beta repertoires from monozygotic twins, unrelated adults of various ages and cord blood to test whether fetal clonotypes persist. To rule out contamination, replicate twin experiments were performed at different times with different library preparation protocols. Study-wide findings and limitations: Abundant cord blood beta clonotypes had fewer insertions, young adult naive repertoires showed a similar but weaker trend, and memory repertoires showed no such trend. In monozygotic twins, recombination models systematically underestimated out-of-frame TCR alpha sharing, but the models matched the sharing seen between unrelated individuals. A weaker excess of twin sharing was found in beta out-of-frame sequences because the signal-to-noise ratio was lowered by fewer shared sequences. Zero-insertion analyses could be partly confounded by invariant T cells such as MAIT and iNKT, though diverse VJ usage argued against such confounding for most clonotypes. Compared with coincidental sharing between unrelated individuals, an excess of low generation-probability sequences was observed among out-of-frame TCR alpha sequences shared between twins. Because the same donors could not be followed over many years, the conclusions relied on cross-sectional statistical analysis.

All donors were healthy Caucasians. Three pairs of female monozygotic twins, all aged 18 to 29 years, made up the twin cohort. CD4+ and CD8+ T cell populations were isolated with positive isolation kits from Invitrogen. The cysteine opens and the phenylalanine closes a CDR3 of 17 amino acids. The entry retains the CDR3 DNA only, 51 bases that are in frame from base 1. Taken from the germline V gene, the CDR1 and CDR2 loops are MGHRA and YSYEKL. V drops 4 bases and J drops 0 bases, leaving 15 bases in between. This clonotype was seen ten or more times. Which antigen it targets is not known. Qualities for individual bases were not recorded, and no much larger clone is one base off. The library was produced with 5' RACE. The instrument was an Illumina HiSeq 2000. Template switching added a universal primer binding site, and the final cDNA carried a unique molecular identifier that allowed TCR cDNA molecules to be counted accurately. Specific primers in the conserved constant-segment region were used to synthesize first-strand cDNA for the TCR alpha and beta chains. To control for contamination, every cDNA library carried two barcodes: a SMART-Mk sample barcode plus Illumina barcodes. Two successive PCR steps introduced TruSeq adapter sequences along with Illumina sample barcodes. Sequencing of the TCR alpha and beta cDNA libraries was done on the Illumina HiSeq platform using custom primers. The authors processed their data as follows. MiGEC processed the raw reads to extract unique molecular identifiers, while MiXCR was used to determine the CDR3 positions. For each individual, recombination models were inferred using an EM algorithm with the repgenHMM and IGoR tools. The tcR package in R was used for shared clonotype analysis, with sharing normalized by the product of cloneset sizes. To study raw recombination without the effects of thymic and clonal selection, out-of-frame nonproductive sequences were analyzed. The public reads were reprocessed in TCRdb via fastp at Q25 and MiXCR, keeping in-frame beta chains. Rows are unified per CDR3 protein, each entry keeping the most common DNA and genes. V and J calls and clone size were set by TCRdb, not the authors. A total of more than 400,000 distinct CDR3 sequences appear in this sample, about 16% of them only once. The ten top clones hold 0.44% of the sample.

In addition, the sample was reused for a study of yellow fever vaccine responses in identical twins. Reported in the second study: The T cell response to vaccination in identical twins was reported by the authors to appear partly convergent and partly personalized. The study precisely tracked vaccine-responding T cell clones in identical twins.

Sequenced sample: CD4+ T cells sorted from blood. This clonotype originated in a young woman in good health. The chain employs TRBV4-1 and TRBJ2-2; too little of a D gene remains to name it. CDR3 sequence: CASSRNRPSTNTGELFF. The nucleotides read TGCGCCAGCAGCCGGAACAGACCTTCTACGAACACCGGGGAGCTGTTTTTT.